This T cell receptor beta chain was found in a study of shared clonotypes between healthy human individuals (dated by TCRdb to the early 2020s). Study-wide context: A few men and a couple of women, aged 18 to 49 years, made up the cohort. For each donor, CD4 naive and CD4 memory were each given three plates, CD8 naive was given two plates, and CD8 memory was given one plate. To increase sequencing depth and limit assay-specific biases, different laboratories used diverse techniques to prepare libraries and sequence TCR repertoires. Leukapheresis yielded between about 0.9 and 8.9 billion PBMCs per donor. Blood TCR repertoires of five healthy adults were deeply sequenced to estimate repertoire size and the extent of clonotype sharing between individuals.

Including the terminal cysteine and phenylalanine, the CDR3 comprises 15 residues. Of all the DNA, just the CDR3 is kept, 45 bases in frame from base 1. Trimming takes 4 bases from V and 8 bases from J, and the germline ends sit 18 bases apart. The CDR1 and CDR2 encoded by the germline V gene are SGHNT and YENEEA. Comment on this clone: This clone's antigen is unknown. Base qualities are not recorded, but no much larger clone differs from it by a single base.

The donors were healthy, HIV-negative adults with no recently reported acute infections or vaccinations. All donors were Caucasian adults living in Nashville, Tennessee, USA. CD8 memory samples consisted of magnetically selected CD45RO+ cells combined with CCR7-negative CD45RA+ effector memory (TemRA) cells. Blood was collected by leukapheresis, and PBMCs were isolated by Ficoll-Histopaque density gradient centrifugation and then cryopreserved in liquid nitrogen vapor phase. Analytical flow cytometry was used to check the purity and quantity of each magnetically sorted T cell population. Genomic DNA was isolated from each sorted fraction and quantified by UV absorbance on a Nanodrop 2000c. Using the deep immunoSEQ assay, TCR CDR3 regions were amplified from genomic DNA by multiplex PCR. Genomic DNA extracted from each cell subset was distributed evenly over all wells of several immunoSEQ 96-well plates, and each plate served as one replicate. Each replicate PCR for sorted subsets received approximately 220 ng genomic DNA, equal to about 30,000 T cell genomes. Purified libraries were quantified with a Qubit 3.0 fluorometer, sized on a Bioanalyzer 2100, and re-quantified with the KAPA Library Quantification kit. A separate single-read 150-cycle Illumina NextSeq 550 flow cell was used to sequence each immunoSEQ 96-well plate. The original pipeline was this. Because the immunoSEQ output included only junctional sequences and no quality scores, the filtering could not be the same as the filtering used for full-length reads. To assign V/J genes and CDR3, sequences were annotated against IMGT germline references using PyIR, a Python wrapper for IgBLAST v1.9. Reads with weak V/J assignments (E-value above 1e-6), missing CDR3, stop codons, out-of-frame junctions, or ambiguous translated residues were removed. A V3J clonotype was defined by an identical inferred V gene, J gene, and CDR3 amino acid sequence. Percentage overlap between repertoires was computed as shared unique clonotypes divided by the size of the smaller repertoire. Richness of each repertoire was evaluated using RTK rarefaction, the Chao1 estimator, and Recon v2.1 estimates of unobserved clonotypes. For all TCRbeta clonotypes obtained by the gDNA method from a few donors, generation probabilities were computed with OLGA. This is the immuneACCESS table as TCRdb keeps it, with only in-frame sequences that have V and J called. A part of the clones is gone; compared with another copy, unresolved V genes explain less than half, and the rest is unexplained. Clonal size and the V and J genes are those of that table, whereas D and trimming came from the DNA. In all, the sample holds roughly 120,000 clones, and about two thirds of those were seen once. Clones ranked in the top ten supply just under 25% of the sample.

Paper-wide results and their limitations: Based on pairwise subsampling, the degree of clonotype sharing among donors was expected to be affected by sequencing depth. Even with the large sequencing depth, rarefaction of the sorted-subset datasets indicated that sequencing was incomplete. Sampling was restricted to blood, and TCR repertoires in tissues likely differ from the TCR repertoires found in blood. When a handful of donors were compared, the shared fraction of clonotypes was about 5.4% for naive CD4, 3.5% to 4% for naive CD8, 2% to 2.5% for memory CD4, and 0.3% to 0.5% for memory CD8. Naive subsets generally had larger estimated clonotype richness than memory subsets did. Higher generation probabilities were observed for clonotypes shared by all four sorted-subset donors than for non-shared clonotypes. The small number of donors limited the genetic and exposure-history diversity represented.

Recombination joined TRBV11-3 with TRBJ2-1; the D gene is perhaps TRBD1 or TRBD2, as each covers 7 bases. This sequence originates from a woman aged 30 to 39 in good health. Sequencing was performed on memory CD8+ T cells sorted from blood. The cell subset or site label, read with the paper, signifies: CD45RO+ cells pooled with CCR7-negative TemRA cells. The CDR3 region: CASSYQGGYDDEQFF. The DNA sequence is TGTGCCAGCAGCTATCAGGGGGGGTACGACGATGAGCAGTTCTTC.